Shown below are 8 T cell receptor beta chains from a single sample sequenced in a study of CD8 T cells in Susac syndrome. RNA in amounts of about 0.5 to 1 ug was reverse transcribed with random hexamers. In TCRdb, the immunoSEQ multiplex PCR reads were re-called with MiXCR into one record per CDR3 protein. The table shows about 190,000 distinct CDR3 sequences, with around 93% occurring only once. Sequenced material: CD8+ T cells from PBMCs. Source of these receptors: a human donor with Susac syndrome.

The chain has TRBV6-1 and TRBJ1-6; D is perhaps TRBD1 (5 bases). This CDR3 region has 15 residues. Germline V CDR1 and CDR2: MNHNS, SASEGT. Trimming cost V 7 bases and J 5 bases, with 15 bases left between them. CDR3 region: CASTDGGFDNSPLHF. The CDR3 region has the DNA TGTGCCAGCACCGACGGGGGTTTCGATAATTCACCCCTCCACTTT.

The CDR3 nucleotides read TGCAGCGTTGGCGGGGATAGCACAGATACGCAGTATTTT. This codes for CSVGGDSTDTQYF. The chain carries TRBV29-1 and TRBJ2-3; a possible D gene is TRBD2 (6 bases). Germline V lookup: CDR1 SQVTM, CDR2 ANQGSEA. The CDR3 totals 13 residues. Trimming took off 4 bases at V and 0 bases at J, with 8 bases between the two ends.

The chain couples TRBV5-1 to TRBJ1-6; D gene uncertain. The length of the CDR3 is 13 residues. Per germline, CDR1 SGHRS and CDR2 YFSETQ. Trimming took 0 bases from V and 7 from J, leaving 5 bases between them. CDR3 coding DNA: TGCGCCAGCAGCTTGGAAGGGAATTCACCCCTCCACTTT. Translated, it gives CASSLEGNSPLHF.

The rearrangement joins TRBV4-1 to TRBJ2-1, with D hard to call. This CDR3 comprises 17 residues. V lost 3 bases, J lost 3 bases, and 18 bases lay in between. The germline V gene encodes CDR1 MGHRA and CDR2 YSYEKL. The CDR3 protein is CASSHPGDSLSYNEQFF. CDR3 DNA: TGCGCCAGCAGCCACCCCGGCGACTCCCTCAGCTACAATGAGCAGTTCTTC.

The genes are TRBV15 and TRBJ2-1, with a weak D call TRBD2 (5 bases). This CDR3 has 13 amino acids. Per the germline V gene, CDR1 is LNHNV and CDR2 is YYDKDF (reference sequence). V was shortened by 4 bases and J by 7 bases, with 11 bases between the two germline ends. Here the CDR3 DNA reads TGTGCCACCAGCACTGGATGGGAGAATGAGCAGTTCTTC. Protein product: CATSTGWENEQFF. Using reference TRBV15 and TRBJ2-1 for the parts outside the CDR3, the full variable domain is DAMVIQNPRYQVTQFGKPVTLSCSQTLNHNVMYWYQQKSSQAPKLLFHYYDKDFNNEADTPDNFQSRRPNTSFCFLDIRSPGLGDTAMYLCATSTGWENEQFFGPGTRLTVL.

This clonotype appeared a single time. The CDR3 nucleotides read TGCGCCAGCAGCCCCCAGGGACTAGGGTGGGACGAGCAGTACTTC. The encoded protein is CASSPQGLGWDEQYF. The chain uses TRBV4-1 and TRBJ2-7, with 8 bases lining up with TRBD2. Per germline, CDR1 MGHRA and CDR2 YSYEKL. V lost 4 bases and J lost 5; bases outside the gene matches: 10. This CDR3 region has 15 residues.

This chain connects TRBV13 to TRBJ1-4, with TRBD1 identical over 9 bases. CDR1 PRHDT and CDR2 FYEKMQ come from the germline V gene (reference sequence). CDR3 length equals 17 residues. Trimming removed 0 bases from V and 3 bases from J; junction bases left unmatched: 5. CDR3 sequence (DNA): TGTGCCAGCAGCTTAGGCCCGGGACAGGGATCTAATGAAAAACTGTTTTTT. This encodes CASSLGPGQGSNEKLFF.

CDR3 bases: TGTGCCAGCTCACCCCGGCAGACCCAAGAGACCCAGTACTTC. Residues: CASSPRQTQETQYF. The genes are TRBV18 and TRBJ2-5; D is ambiguous. Germline values: CDR1 KGHSH, CDR2 LQKENI. The CDR3 loop spans 14 amino acids. V dropped 3 bases and J dropped 1 base, with 9 bases sitting between them. Complete variable domain (other parts from reference TRBV18 and TRBJ2-5): NAGVMQNPRHLVRRRGQEARLRCSPMKGHSHVYWYRQLPEEGLKFMVYLQKENIIDESGMPKERFSAEFPKEGPSILRIQQVVRGDSAAYFCASSPRQTQETQYFGPGTRLLVL.